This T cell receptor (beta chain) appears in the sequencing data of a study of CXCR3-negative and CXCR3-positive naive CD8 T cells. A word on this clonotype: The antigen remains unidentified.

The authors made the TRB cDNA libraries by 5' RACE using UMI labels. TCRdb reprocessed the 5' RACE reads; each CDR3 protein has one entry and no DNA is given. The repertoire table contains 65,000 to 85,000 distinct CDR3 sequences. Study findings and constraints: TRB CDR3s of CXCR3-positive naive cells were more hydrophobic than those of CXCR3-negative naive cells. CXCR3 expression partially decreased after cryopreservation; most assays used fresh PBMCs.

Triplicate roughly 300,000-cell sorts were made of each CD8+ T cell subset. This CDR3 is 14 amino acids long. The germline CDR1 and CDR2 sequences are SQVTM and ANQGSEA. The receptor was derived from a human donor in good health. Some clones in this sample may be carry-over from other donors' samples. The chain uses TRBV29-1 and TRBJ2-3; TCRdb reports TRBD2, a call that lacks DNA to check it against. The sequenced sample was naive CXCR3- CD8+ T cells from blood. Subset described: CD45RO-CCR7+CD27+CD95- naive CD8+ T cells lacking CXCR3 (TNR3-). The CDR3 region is CSVNDRRATDTQYF.